Below, one T cell receptor beta chain is given with its context. Its antigen is still unknown. Built from TCR beta cDNA, the libraries had unique molecular identifiers in them. It was from roughly 1 to 10 million T cells that around 500,000 cDNA molecules came. One entry per CDR3 protein, called by TCRdb with MiXCR from the PCR reads. The data contain approximately 770,000 distinct CDR3 sequences, 46% of them singletons. Trimming at V came to 3 bases and at J to 3 bases, leaving 1 base not matched to a gene. CDR1 and CDR2 (germline): SGDLS, YYNGEE. This CDR3 region has 14 residues. The record originates from a study of post-analysis software for immune sequencing data. Background on the study: Secondary progressive, relapsing-remitting and progressive-relapsing multiple sclerosis were among the included disease courses. Study results and caveats: F measure grouped same-batch samples tightly together. Relative to controls, patients with multiple sclerosis showed significantly lower normalized Chao1 diversity. About five TRBV segments were more frequent in patients than controls; TRBV5-6, TRBV5-1 and TRBV20-1 belonged to this group.

The genes are TRBV9 and TRBJ2-1, with TRBD2 matching over 9 bases. Sequencing used blood. The clonotype was recovered from a girl aged 5 to 17 with multiple sclerosis. CDR3 in DNA: TGTGCCAGCAGCGGCGGGAGGGTCTACAATGAGCAGTTCTTC. Translation gives CASSGGRVYNEQFF.